A single T cell receptor beta chain is shown here with its context. The antigen remains unidentified. Measured with immunoSEQ multiplex PCR; TCRdb has only the in-frame clones, and not every one. The repertoire has more than 250,000 clones, more than 70% of them found once; the top ten carry around 3%. The source of the sample is a study of Ad26.COV2.S vaccination and SARS-CoV-2 variants. Broader study findings: Comparable non-spike TCR breadth was observed in vaccine and placebo recipients.

The treatment: 15 to 20 received Ad26.COV2.S at low or high dose, single or two shots; about 5 received placebo; per-sample allocation not given. Day 63 after the first injection of vaccine or placebo was the sampling time. Germline-derived CDR1 and CDR2 are SGHDN and FVKESK. The V end lost 1 base, the J end lost 5 bases, and 11 bases lay between the germline ends. This CDR3 comprises 15 residues. V and J are TRBV14 and TRBJ1-4; unclear D gene. This TCR was recovered from a person aged 18-65 years who received the Ad26.COV2.S COVID-19 vaccine or a placebo. This sample comprised peripheral blood, obtained in a trial of Ad26.COV2.S vaccine versus placebo. The DNA for the CDR3 is TGTGCCAGCAGCCAAGGACCGGTCAGGAATGAAAAACTGTTTTTT. This gives the protein CASSQGPVRNEKLFF.